The 30 T cell receptor beta chains listed next were all sequenced from one sample in a study of shared clonotypes between healthy human individuals. The naive CD8 subset, CD45RO-negative cells positively selected for CCR7, excluded terminally differentiated effector memory CD45RA+ cells. Sequencing used immunoSEQ multiplex PCR; TCRdb keeps in-frame clones, though not all of them. The sample consists of millions of clones, approximately 95% of them appearing once. The sequenced sample was naive CD8+ T cells sorted from blood. The receptors stem from a man younger than 35 in good health.

The chain joins TRBV4-1 to TRBJ1-1; D gene unclear. This CDR3 has 15 residues. V gave up 4 bases and J gave up 2 bases, with 14 bases separating them. Per germline, CDR1 MGHRA and CDR2 YSYEKL. The CDR3 coding sequence is TGCGCCAGCAGCCGGTACGGGGAACTTAACACTGAAGCTTTCTTT. As protein: CASSRYGELNTEAFF.

This sequence joins TRBV13 and TRBJ2-1, with D possibly TRBD1 on 6 matching bases. This CDR3 contains 12 residues. Trimming removed 7 bases from V and 5 bases from J, with 9 bases in between. Per the germline V gene, CDR1 is PRHDT and CDR2 is FYEKMQ (reference sequence). CDR3 in amino acids: CASTQGNNEQFF. The CDR3 coding sequence is TGTGCCAGCACCCAGGGGAACAATGAGCAGTTCTTC.

The V call is TRBV30, the J call TRBJ1-1; possibly TRBD1 for D (5 bases). The germline CDR1 and CDR2 sequences are GTSNPN and SVGIG (reference sequence). Trimming cost V 5 bases and J 1 base, with 14 bases left between them. This CDR3 is 14 amino acids long. This CDR3 reads CAWGGYTRNTEAFF. Here the CDR3 DNA reads TGTGCCTGGGGGGGGTACACGCGGAACACTGAAGCTTTCTTT. The full variable domain, in which reference TRBV30 and TRBJ1-1 provide the parts outside the CDR3, is SQTIHQWPATLVQPVGSPLSLECTVEGTSNPNLYWYRQAAGRGLQLLFYSVGIGQISSEVPQNLSASRPQDRQFILSSKKLLLSDSGFYLCAWGGYTRNTEAFFGQGTRLTVV.

The chain uses TRBV28 and TRBJ1-4, with D unclear. The CDR3 extends over 16 amino acids. Trimming left V 3 bases short and J 0 bases short, with 11 bases between. CDR1 is MDHEN, CDR2 SYDVKM, per germline. The CDR3 DNA reads TGTGCCAGCAGTTTGTACCTAGGTGCAACTAATGAAAAACTGTTTTTT. Translation gives CASSLYLGATNEKLFF.

The J gene is TRBJ2-5, the V gene TRBV27; weak D call: TRBD1 (6 bases). V lost 4 bases and J 0 bases, leaving 15 bases between the germline ends. Germline lookup yields CDR1 MNHEY and CDR2 SMNVEV (reference sequence). CDR3 length: 16 amino acids. The CDR3 spells CASSSPSTGYQETQYF. In nucleotides, the CDR3 is TGTGCCAGCAGTTCCCCATCAACAGGGTACCAAGAGACCCAGTACTTC.

The chain carries TRBV9 and TRBJ2-3; 9 nucleotides line up with TRBD2. J lost 8 bases, V lost 3 bases, and 13 bases had no gene match. The CDR3 has 16 residues. Germline V gene data show CDR1 as SGDLS and CDR2 as YYNGEE. Here the CDR3 reads CASSESGGGGAGTQYF. DNA of the CDR3: TGTGCCAGCAGCGAGAGCGGCGGCGGGGGGGCCGGTACGCAGTATTTT.

The table lists this clone with a count of one. V usage is TRBV21-1 and J usage is TRBJ2-1; no check of the table's D call, TRBD1, against the DNA was made. TRBV21-1 represents a pseudogene. CDR3 length equals 13 residues. CDR3 DNA: TGTGCCAGCAGCATTCACAGGGGTCGGGAGCAGTTCTTC. As protein: CASSIHRGREQFF.

This clone has a handful of counts. This chain joins TRBV19 and TRBJ1-5; D is ambiguous. Germline loops: CDR1 LNHDA, CDR2 SQIVND (reference sequence). Trimming took 1 base from V and 6 from J, leaving 10 bases between them. The CDR3 sequence is 14 residues long. CDR3 nucleotides: TGTGCCAGTAGTATAGCTAATTTGGGTCAGCCCCAGCATTTT. This translates into CASSIANLGQPQHF. The whole variable domain, remainder taken from reference TRBV19 and TRBJ1-5, is DGGITQSPKYLFRKEGQNVTLSCEQNLNHDAMYWYRQDPGQGLRLIYYSQIVNDFQKGDIAEGYSVSREKKESFPLTVTSAQKNPTAFYLCASSIANLGQPQHFGDGTRLSIL.

The V call is TRBV27, the J call TRBJ2-7, with D tentatively TRBD1 (6 bases). Per germline, CDR1 MNHEY and CDR2 SMNVEV (reference sequence). The V end lost 3 bases, the J end lost 5 bases, and 17 bases lay between the germline ends. The CDR3 totals 15 residues. In nucleotides, the CDR3 is TGTGCCAGCAGTTTCAACCGGGACACCACCCACGAGCAGTACTTC. Its protein product is CASSFNRDTTHEQYF.

The genes are TRBV6-1 and TRBJ2-7; 9 nucleotides agree with TRBD2. Germline values: CDR1 MNHNS, CDR2 SASEGT. The J segment lost 3 bases and the V segment lost 0 bases, leaving 9 bases of the junction unmatched. The CDR3 loop spans 17 amino acids. The CDR3 DNA follows: TGTGCCAGCAGTGAAGCGAATAGTTGGCGGGAGGGCTACGAGCAGTACTTC. Its protein product is CASSEANSWREGYEQYF.

This chain uses TRBV4-1 with TRBJ2-3, with D tentatively TRBD1 (6 bases). The CDR3 has 13 residues. Trimming took 4 bases from V and 4 from J, leaving 9 bases between them. Germline lookup yields CDR1 MGHRA and CDR2 YSYEKL. The CDR3 region is CASSPDSPDTQYF. In DNA form, the CDR3 reads TGCGCCAGCAGCCCGGACAGCCCAGATACGCAGTATTTT.

This chain uses TRBV4-2 with TRBJ2-7; D is possibly TRBD1 (6 bases). Deletions cut 6 bases from V and 3 bases from J, with 18 bases between. Germline lookup yields CDR1 LGHNA and CDR2 YNFKEQ. This CDR3 is built from 15 residues. The CDR3 reads CASRLGPGDNYEQYF. The CDR3 DNA reads as TGTGCCAGCAGACTCGGGCCAGGGGATAACTACGAGCAGTACTTC.

CDR3 loop: CASSQVGGMDGQFF. Here the CDR3 DNA reads TGCGCCAGCAGCCAAGTCGGCGGGATGGACGGGCAGTTCTTC. The chain couples TRBV4-1 to TRBJ2-1; a possible D gene is TRBD2 (6 bases). This CDR3 is built from 14 residues. The V and J ends lost 1 base and 12 bases respectively, with 16 bases between them. Germline values: CDR1 MGHRA, CDR2 YSYEKL.

The gene calls are TRBV7-3 and TRBJ1-3; D might be TRBD1 (6 bases). Germline V gives CDR1 SGHTA, CDR2 FQGTGA. The CDR3 totals 13 residues. The ends were cut back, 9 bases at V and 6 bases at J, with 15 bases in the middle. For the CDR3, the DNA is TGTGCCAGGAACAGGGACATTAAAAACACCATATATTTT. Its protein is CARNRDIKNTIYF.

The CDR3 sequence: CARQIPGQGGNYGYTF. For the CDR3, the DNA is TGTGCCAGACAAATTCCGGGACAGGGGGGGAACTATGGCTACACCTTC. The chain carries TRBV19 and TRBJ1-2; 11 bases agree with TRBD1. V was pared by 9 bases and J by 2 bases, with 11 bases of the junction left unmatched. CDR3 length: 16 amino acids. Germline lookup yields CDR1 LNHDA and CDR2 SQIVND (reference sequence).

CDR3: CASSLGQGNNEQFF. The CDR3 coding sequence is TGTGCCAGCAGTTTGGGACAGGGAAACAATGAGCAGTTCTTC. The J gene is TRBJ2-1, the V gene TRBV27; 9 bases line up with TRBD1. V trimming: 3 bases; J trimming: 5 bases; junction bases outside the gene matches: 2. Germline V lookup: CDR1 MNHEY, CDR2 SMNVEV (reference sequence). The CDR3 runs to 14 residues.

Points on this clone: Other DNA sequences from this sample encode an identical CDR3 as well. V gene TRBV27 combines with J gene TRBJ1-1; D call uncertain. Germline V CDR1 and CDR2: MNHEY, SMNVEV (reference sequence). V gave up 2 bases and J gave up 1 base, with 5 bases separating them. The CDR3 spans 13 residues. CDR3: CASSLGRNTEAFF. The CDR3 bases are TGTGCCAGCAGTTTAGGACGGAACACTGAAGCTTTCTTT.

J is TRBJ2-7 and V is TRBV6-6; the D gene is possibly TRBD2 (6 bases). The V end lost 5 bases, the J end lost 7 bases, and 12 bases lay between the germline ends. There are 12 residues in the CDR3. CDR1 is MNHNY, CDR2 SVGAGI, per germline (reference sequence). CDR3 sequence (DNA): TGTGCCAGCAGTAGGGACTGGCTAGAGCAGTACTTC. Translated, it gives CASSRDWLEQYF.

The chain joins TRBV5-4 to TRBJ2-3, with 8 positions matching TRBD2. The CDR3 consists of 19 residues. Germline V gene lookup returns CDR1 SGHNT and CDR2 YYREEE (reference sequence). The junction had 17 bases not matched to a gene; V was cut back by 3 bases and J by 2 bases. In nucleotides, the CDR3 is TGTGCCAGCAGCTCGACGGGGACCGGGAGCGGGGGATCCACAGATACGCAGTATTTT. This sequence encodes CASSSTGTGSGGSTDTQYF.

The V gene is TRBV5-1, the J gene TRBJ2-2; D remains ambiguous. The V gene's germline CDR1 is SGHRS and CDR2 YFSETQ. Trimming stripped 4 bases from V and 4 bases from J, with 11 bases between. The CDR3 totals 14 residues. CDR3 loop: CASSVSRATGELFF. CDR3 DNA sequence: TGCGCCAGCAGCGTCTCAAGGGCCACCGGGGAGCTGTTTTTT.

The chain carries TRBV14 and TRBJ2-1, with D possibly matching TRBD2 (6 bases). CDR1 and CDR2 (germline): SGHDN, FVKESK. This CDR3 is 15 amino acids long. The germline V and J ends were trimmed by 1 base and 6 bases, with 13 bases remaining between them. The CDR3 loop is CASSQVGGLSNEQFF. CDR3 nucleotides: TGTGCCAGCAGCCAAGTGGGAGGACTCTCCAATGAGCAGTTCTTC.

The CDR3 protein is CASSPEDSRYNEQFF. CDR3 nucleotides: TGTGCCAGCAGCCCCGAAGATAGCAGATACAATGAGCAGTTCTTC. This rearrangement joins TRBV9 to TRBJ2-1; D is uncertain. CDR3 length equals 15 residues. Trimming took off 4 bases at V and 4 bases at J, with 15 bases between the two ends. Germline CDR1 is SGDLS and CDR2 is YYNGEE.

The chain combines TRBV2 with TRBJ2-3, with TRBD2 as a possible D gene (5 bases). The CDR3 sequence is 16 residues long. V was shortened by 6 bases and J by 0 bases, with 16 bases between the two germline ends. Germline loops: CDR1 SNHLY, CDR2 FYNNEI. This CDR3 reads CASRSIATLSTDTQYF. The CDR3 DNA reads as TGTGCCAGCAGATCTATAGCGACCTTAAGCACAGATACGCAGTATTTT.

In regard to this clone: Other DNA sequences from this sample encode an identical CDR3 as well. This chain connects TRBV5-6 to TRBJ1-1; D not certain. Germline CDR1 SGHDT, CDR2 YYEEEE. This CDR3 has 13 residues. V was shortened by 1 base and J by 2 bases, with 6 bases between the two germline ends. The CDR3 sequence: CASSLRGNTEAFF. CDR3 in DNA: TGTGCCAGCAGCTTGCGGGGAAACACTGAAGCTTTCTTT.

This sequence joins TRBV7-8 and TRBJ2-1; 7 nucleotides align to TRBD2. The germline gives CDR1 SGHVS, CDR2 FQNEAQ. This CDR3 has 17 amino acids. V was clipped by 0 bases and J by 3 bases; unmatched bases: 8. As DNA, the CDR3 is TGTGCCAGCAGCTTAGCCCTGACTAGCCTACTCTACAATGAGCAGTTCTTC. It specifies CASSLALTSLLYNEQFF.

This chain connects TRBV19 to TRBJ2-7; no clear D. V was shortened by 10 bases and J by 0 bases, with 10 bases between the two germline ends. Per germline, CDR1 LNHDA and CDR2 SQIVND (reference sequence). This CDR3 contains 12 residues. The CDR3 coding sequence is TGTGCCACCGGGCCGAGCTCCTACGAGCAGTACTTC. Residues: CATGPSSYEQYF. The entire variable domain, with the rest obtained from reference TRBV19 and TRBJ2-7, is as follows: DGGITQSPKYLFRKEGQNVTLSCEQNLNHDAMYWYRQDPGQGLRLIYYSQIVNDFQKGDIAEGYSVSREKKESFPLTVTSAQKNPTAFYLCATGPSSYEQYFGPGTRLTVT.

This chain connects TRBV5-1 to TRBJ1-1, with D unclear. The length of the CDR3 is 14 residues. Germline values: CDR1 SGHRS, CDR2 YFSETQ. With 2 bases removed from V and 11 bases from J, the gap between germline ends came to 19 bases. CDR3 residues: CASSLGISRPMAFF. In DNA, the CDR3 is TGCGCCAGCAGCTTAGGAATTTCAAGGCCGATGGCTTTCTTT.

This clone has a single count. The genes are TRBV7-9 and TRBJ2-1; 13 bases are shared with TRBD2. The CDR3 is 16 amino acids. V trimming: 4 bases; J trimming: 6 bases; junction bases outside the gene matches: 6. The germline CDR1 and CDR2 sequences are SEHNR and FQNEAQ (reference sequence). CDR3 loop: CASSWTSGRSLNEQFF. The CDR3 DNA is TGTGCCAGCAGCTGGACTAGCGGGAGATCCCTCAATGAGCAGTTCTTC.

The gene calls are TRBV5-5 and TRBJ1-1; 7 bases line up with TRBD1. The CDR3 length is 16 residues. V shed 0 bases and J 4 bases; nucleotides not matched to a gene: 9. Germline V gives CDR1 SGHKS, CDR2 YYEKEE (reference sequence). The CDR3 sequence is CASSLGLTGVGTEAFF. The DNA for the CDR3 is TGTGCCAGCAGCTTGGGTCTCACAGGGGTAGGCACTGAAGCTTTCTTT.

The chain is built from TRBV7-2 and TRBJ1-1; 7 bases fit TRBD1. The CDR3 has 14 residues. Per germline, CDR1 SGHTA and CDR2 FQGNSA. Losses at the gene ends were 2 bases for V and 1 base for J; bases not matched to a gene: 1. The CDR3 reads CASSLWDRNTEAFF. CDR3 sequence (DNA): TGTGCCAGCAGCTTATGGGACAGGAACACTGAAGCTTTCTTT. Looking up the rest from reference TRBV7-2 and TRBJ1-1 gives the full variable domain: GAGVSQSPSNKVTEKGKDVELRCDPISGHTALYWYRQSLGQGLEFLIYFQGNSAPDKSGLPSDRFSAERTGGSVSTLTIQRTQQEDSAVYLCASSLWDRNTEAFFGQGTRLTVV.